Below are 16 T cell receptor beta chains sequenced from a single sample in a study of blood T cell repertoires in COVID-19. The repertoire was sequenced with immunoSEQ multiplex PCR; TCRdb's copy has only in-frame clones and lacks some. Here the sample spans about 250,000 clones, roughly three quarters being singletons. Sequencing was carried out using peripheral blood. The receptors shown here come from a woman in her thirties or forties with active or convalescent COVID-19.

The CDR3 DNA reads TGTGCCAGCAGTCCTGGACAGGGCTTGGGCTACACCTTC. This gives the protein CASSPGQGLGYTF. The chain carries TRBV12-3 or TRBV12-4 and TRBJ1-2; TRBD1 matches at 8 bases. The CDR3 consists of 13 residues. J gave up 8 bases and V 5 bases, and 7 bases lay outside the gene matches.

This clone was counted a few times. The CDR3: CASSQGSGVRYGYTF. CDR3 nucleotides: TGTGCCAGCAGCCAAGGGTCAGGCGTCAGGTATGGCTACACCTTC. The rearrangement uses TRBV3-1 (or the pseudogene TRBV3-2) and TRBJ1-2; no definite D call. The CDR3 has 15 amino acids. Germline CDR1 and CDR2: LGHDT and YNNKEL (reference sequence). Trimming pared 1 base from V and 5 bases from J, leaving 14 bases between.

The chain employs TRBV19 and TRBJ2-6; TRBD1 aligns across 12 bases. V was pared by 7 bases and J by 2 bases, with 15 bases of the junction left unmatched. CDR3 size: 20 residues. Germline-derived CDR1 and CDR2 are LNHDA and SQIVND (reference sequence). The CDR3 spells CASTDQGWGTGGAGANVLTF. The DNA for the CDR3 is TGTGCCAGTACCGATCAAGGGTGGGGGACAGGGGGCGCTGGGGCCAACGTCCTGACTTTC. The whole variable domain, filled in from reference TRBV19 and TRBJ2-6, reads DGGITQSPKYLFRKEGQNVTLSCEQNLNHDAMYWYRQDPGQGLRLIYYSQIVNDFQKGDIAEGYSVSREKKESFPLTVTSAQKNPTAFYLCASTDQGWGTGGAGANVLTFGAGSRLTVL.

The chain couples TRBV4-1 to TRBJ1-5, with no clear D. The CDR3 spans 17 residues. V was clipped by 0 bases and J by 0 bases, with 12 bases between them. Germline V gene sequence: CDR1 MGHRA, CDR2 YSYEKL. The CDR3 coding sequence is TGCGCCAGCAGCCAAGATTTCCGGAGGGTTAGCAATCAGCCCCAGCATTTT. Translation gives CASSQDFRRVSNQPQHF.

The chain links TRBV3-1 (or the pseudogene TRBV3-2) to TRBJ2-3; 8 nucleotides agree with TRBD2. The CDR3 extends over 16 amino acids. The germline CDR1 and CDR2 sequences are LGHDT and YNNKEL (reference sequence). Trimming removed 3 bases from V and 3 bases from J; junction bases left unmatched: 8. CDR3 sequence: CASSHLAGLSTDTQYF. The CDR3 DNA follows: TGTGCCAGCAGCCACTTAGCGGGACTCTCTACAGATACGCAGTATTTT.

This clone has a single count. This chain connects TRBV7-3 to TRBJ1-1; D is unclear. Trimming stripped 1 base from V and 7 bases from J, with 16 bases between. The CDR3 is 15 residues long. Germline V CDR1 and CDR2: SGHTA, FQGTGA. In DNA form, the CDR3 reads TGTGCCAGCAGCTTAAGGGCCGCCCTCGGGGTTGAAGCTTTCTTT. Its protein product is CASSLRAALGVEAFF.

V and J are TRBV30 and TRBJ1-5; D is possibly TRBD1 (6 bases). Trimming left V 2 bases short and J 4 bases short, with 15 bases between. CDR1 is GTSNPN and CDR2 is SVGIG in the germline V gene (reference sequence). The length of the CDR3 is 15 residues. The CDR3 loop reads CAWSPRGGVNQPQHF. DNA of the CDR3: TGTGCCTGGAGTCCAAGGGGGGGTGTGAATCAGCCCCAGCATTTT.

This sequence joins TRBV12-3 or TRBV12-4 and TRBJ1-2; D is possibly TRBD1 (5 bases). V gave up 7 bases and J gave up 4 bases, with 13 bases separating them. The CDR3 extends over 13 amino acids. The CDR3 coding sequence is TGTGCCAGCACCGGGGGGAGGGGCTATGGCTACACCTTC. This sequence encodes CASTGGRGYGYTF.

J is TRBJ2-1 and V is TRBV7-3; 11 bases fit TRBD2. The CDR3 sequence is 15 residues long. In germline, CDR1 is SGHTA, CDR2 FQGTGA. The junction had 3 bases not matched to a gene; V was cut back by 3 bases and J by 5 bases. The CDR3 nucleotides read TGTGCCAGCAGCTTTAGCGGGGGGGCGGACAATGAGCAGTTCTTC. It is translated as CASSFSGGADNEQFF.

V usage is TRBV27 and J usage is TRBJ2-1, with TRBD2 identical over 10 bases. CDR1 and CDR2 from the germline V gene are MNHEY and SMNVEV (reference sequence). The trim removed 5 bases at V and 5 bases at J, leaving 9 bases unmatched. The CDR3 sequence is 16 residues long. CDR3 bases: TGTGCCAGCAGTGCCCTGAGGACTAGCGGCAACAATGAGCAGTTCTTC. It codes for CASSALRTSGNNEQFF.

This chain connects TRBV3-1 (or the pseudogene TRBV3-2) to TRBJ1-2; D is unresolved. V was cut by 2 bases and J by 8 bases, with 18 bases left in between. The CDR3 extends over 15 amino acids. CDR1 is LGHDT, CDR2 YNNKEL, per germline (reference sequence). CDR3 DNA sequence: TGTGCCAGCAGCCAAACACCCCAGAGGGCTGGGGGCTACACCTTC. Amino acids: CASSQTPQRAGGYTF.

The chain has TRBV18 and TRBJ2-2; 7 bases line up with TRBD1. The CDR3 covers 15 residues. Germline V gene lookup returns CDR1 KGHSH and CDR2 LQKENI. V lost 6 bases and J lost 3; bases outside the gene matches: 7. The CDR3 here is CASSLRTGHTGELFF. The CDR3 DNA reads as TGTGCCAGCTCTCTAAGGACAGGCCACACCGGGGAGCTGTTTTTT.

The V and J genes are TRBV30 and TRBJ1-1, with D maybe TRBD1 (6 bases). The V end lost 7 bases, the J end lost 3 bases, and 12 bases lay between the germline ends. Germline-derived CDR1 and CDR2 are GTSNPN and SVGIG (reference sequence). The CDR3 contains 12 residues. The CDR3 region has the DNA TGTGCCTCCGGACAGCGACACACTGAAGCTTTCTTT. Its protein product is CASGQRHTEAFF.

On this clone itself: Other DNA sequences of this sample code for an identical CDR3. V gene TRBV27 combines with J gene TRBJ1-2; 12 positions match TRBD1. This CDR3 has 15 amino acids. Germline loops: CDR1 MNHEY, CDR2 SMNVEV (reference sequence). J was trimmed by 8 bases and V by 0 bases; bases with no gene match: 4. CDR3 loop: CASSLSGQGAGGYTF. CDR3 nucleotides: TGTGCCAGCAGTTTATCGGGACAGGGGGCGGGAGGCTACACCTTC.

The chain couples TRBV5-6 to TRBJ2-1; TRBD1 agrees at 9 bases. The V gene end was trimmed by 3 bases and the J gene end by 6 bases; junction bases not matched to a gene: 7. Per germline, CDR1 SGHDT and CDR2 YYEEEE. The CDR3 spans 15 residues. The CDR3 spells CASSSPRTGVNEQFF. Written as DNA, the CDR3 is TGTGCCAGCAGCTCCCCCCGGACAGGGGTCAATGAGCAGTTCTTC.

This rearrangement joins TRBV6-1 to TRBJ1-5, with a weak D call TRBD1 (6 bases). Between the trimmed V and J ends, which lost 4 bases and 2 bases, there was a span of 18 bases. The germline gives CDR1 MNHNS, CDR2 SASEGT. This CDR3 is 17 amino acids long. The chain's CDR3 is CASSGPTQQGGNQPQHF. CDR3 sequence (DNA): TGTGCCAGCAGTGGCCCCACTCAACAGGGAGGCAATCAGCCCCAGCATTTT.